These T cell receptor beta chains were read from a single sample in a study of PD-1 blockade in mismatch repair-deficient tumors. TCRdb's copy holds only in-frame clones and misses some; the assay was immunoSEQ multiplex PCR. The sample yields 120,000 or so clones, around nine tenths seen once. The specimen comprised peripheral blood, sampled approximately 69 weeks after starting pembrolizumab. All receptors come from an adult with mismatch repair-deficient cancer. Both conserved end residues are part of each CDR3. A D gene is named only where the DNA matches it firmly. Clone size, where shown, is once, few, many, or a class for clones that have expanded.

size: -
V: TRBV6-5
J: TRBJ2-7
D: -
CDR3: CASRWTASSYEQYF
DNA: TGTGCCAGCAGATGGACAGCCAGCTCCTACGAGCAGTACTTC

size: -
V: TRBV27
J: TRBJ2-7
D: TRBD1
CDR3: CASRTGTGSYEQYF
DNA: TGTGCCAGCAGGACCGGGACAGGCAGTTACGAGCAGTACTTC

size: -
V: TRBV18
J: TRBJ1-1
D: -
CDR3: CASSPPGGSNTEAFF
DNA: TGTGCCAGCTCACCACCGGGAGGCAGTAACACTGAAGCTTTCTTT

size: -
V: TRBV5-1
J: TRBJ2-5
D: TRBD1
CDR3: CASSLRWDRGQTQYF
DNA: TGCGCCAGCAGCTTACGTTGGGACAGGGGACAGACCCAGTACTTC

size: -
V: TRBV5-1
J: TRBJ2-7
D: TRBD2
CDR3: CASSPGTISYEQYF
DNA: TGCGCCAGCAGCCCCGGGACTATATCCTACGAGCAGTACTTC

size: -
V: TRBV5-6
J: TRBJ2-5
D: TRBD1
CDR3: CASSWGTGVHETQYF
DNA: TGTGCCAGCAGCTGGGGGACAGGGGTTCACGAGACCCAGTACTTC

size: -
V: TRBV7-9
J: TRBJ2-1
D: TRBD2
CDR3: CASSPGLGFVQFF
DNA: TGTGCCAGCAGCCCGGGACTAGGCTTTGTGCAGTTCTTC

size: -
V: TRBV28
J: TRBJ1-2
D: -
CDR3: CASSLGQVNGYGYTF
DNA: TGTGCCAGCAGTTTAGGCCAGGTAAATGGATATGGCTACACCTTC

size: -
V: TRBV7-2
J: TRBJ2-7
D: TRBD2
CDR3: CASSFPTSGRTHEQYF
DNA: TGTGCCAGCAGCTTCCCGACTAGCGGGAGAACCCACGAGCAGTACTTC

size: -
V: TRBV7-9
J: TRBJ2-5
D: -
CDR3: CASRGFIPPGETQYF
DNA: TGTGCCAGCAGGGGATTTATCCCCCCCGGGGAGACCCAGTACTTC

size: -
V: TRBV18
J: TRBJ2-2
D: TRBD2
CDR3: CASSSTSPISPGELFF
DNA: TGTGCCAGCTCCTCGACTAGCCCAATATCCCCCGGGGAGCTGTTTTTT

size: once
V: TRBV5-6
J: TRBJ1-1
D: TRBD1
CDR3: CASSLGGQMNTEAFF
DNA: TGTGCCAGCAGCTTGGGGGGACAGATGAACACTGAAGCTTTCTTT